Detailed here is one T cell receptor (beta chain). Its target is not known. The germline CDR1 and CDR2 sequences are SGHNT and YYREEE (reference sequence). The V end lost 7 bases, the J end lost 1 base, and 12 bases lay between the germline ends. This CDR3 comprises 14 residues. This sample was taken from a study of cytomegalovirus exposure and HLA in healthy donors. Findings and limits, study-wide: Links to common viral pathogens appeared, in a later analysis, for several of the most significant clusters. Productive status was seen about 87% or about 30% of the time for most TCR beta V segments in an earlier analysis. By a later analysis, the bulk of CMV-associated TCR beta chains appeared HLA-restricted.

The PCR had 60 Vbeta and 13 Jbeta primers. Only in-frame clones appear in the TCRdb table, and some are missing; sequencing was by immunoSEQ multiplex PCR. The data hold roughly 190,000 clones, with about 87% observed a single time. The chain recombines TRBV5-4 with TRBJ1-3, with D possibly matching TRBD1 (5 bases). Input material: PBMCs. The sequence derives from a woman between 18 and 29 years old in good health and CMV-seronegative. The CDR3 sequence: CASSTGYSGNTIYF. The CDR3 DNA is TGTGCCAGCTCTACAGGTTATTCTGGAAACACCATATATTTT.